The T cell receptor (beta chain) under discussion was sequenced for a study of cytomegalovirus exposure and HLA in healthy donors. Regarding the study as a whole: Another analysis was done later, and it associated 17,000 or so TCR beta sequences with HLA alleles at 0.05 false discovery rate.

Comment on this clone: The target antigen is unknown.

Germline V gives CDR1 MNHNY, CDR2 SVGAGI (reference sequence). The CDR3 length is 16 residues. V lost 5 bases to trimming and J lost 5 bases; unmatched junction nucleotides: 9. Primers for the PCR totalled 60 Vbeta and 13 Jbeta. Clones were read by immunoSEQ multiplex PCR, and TCRdb kept only the in-frame ones, dropping some. The sample has 160,000 or so clones, approximately 70% seen once; the top ten hold 4.7%. The specimen sequenced was PBMCs. The clonotype comes from a man aged 18 to 30 in good health and CMV-seropositive. V usage is TRBV6-6 and J usage is TRBJ2-5; TRBD2 aligns across 12 bases. CDR3 in amino acids: CASSPSGGAMRETQYF. The CDR3 DNA reads as TGTGCCAGCAGTCCTAGCGGGGGGGCCATGAGGGAGACCCAGTACTTC.